The clone carrying this T cell receptor beta chain was observed a handful of times. Just one base apart from a much larger clone, this may be a read error. The data originate from a study of T cells in Graves' hyperthyroidism and ophthalmopathy. As for the study in general: Staff took peripheral blood when the initial diagnosis was made, before any treatment began.

Uncontrolled infection, other autoimmune disease, pregnancy or lactation barred patients from enrollment. Together with thyroid ultrasound, orbital computed tomography, serum thyroxine and TRAb, clinical symptoms were used for diagnoses. Fresh peripheral blood, 7.5 to 10 ml, was the source of the PBMCs. From RNA transcripts, TCR beta CDR3 regions were amplified. First-round RT-PCR of the TCR CDR3 relied on the HTBI primer set. TCRdb analysed the multiplex PCR reads with MiXCR anew, one entry per CDR3 protein. The table has 540,000 or so distinct CDR3 sequences, 15% to 18% seen once. The material sequenced was blood. This receptor was taken from a woman in her 30s with Graves' hyperthyroidism.

The CDR3 loop reads CASRETANTEAFF. The CDR3 coding sequence is TGTGCCAGCAGAGAGACAGCGAACACTGAAGCTTTCTTT. This sequence joins TRBV6-4 and TRBJ1-1; tentative D call: TRBD1 (5 bases). Germline V gene sequence: CDR1 MRHNA, CDR2 SNTAGT. The CDR3 is made up of 13 amino acids. The V end was cut by 6 bases, the J end by 1 base, with 9 bases between.